Reported below is one T cell receptor (beta chain). Its matching antigen is unknown. The CDR3 end shows no conserved phenylalanine or tryptophan, and so a read error is likely. The CDR3 has 12 amino acids. V was pared by 3 bases and J by 4 bases, with 6 bases between. The germline V gene encodes CDR1 MRHNA and CDR2 SNTAGT. This entry comes from a study of T cell repertoires in cytomegalovirus infection. Findings and caveats of the study: HLA-C-restricted, CMV-specific TCR beta clonotypes were dominant ex vivo.

TCRdb reprocessed the reads via MiXCR and lists one record per CDR3 protein. This table holds 650,000 to 850,000 distinct CDR3 sequences, about 29% found once. Sample: cultured CD8+ T cells from PBMCs, taken from culture after CMV antigen stimulation. The source is a human donor in good health (CMV status not recorded). Some clones in this sample may be carry-over from other donors' samples. V is TRBV6-4 and J is TRBJ1-2; D unresolved. CDR3 sequence (DNA): TGTGCCAGCAGTGAAACGGGCTATGGCTACACCCTC. It translates to CASSETGYGYTL.